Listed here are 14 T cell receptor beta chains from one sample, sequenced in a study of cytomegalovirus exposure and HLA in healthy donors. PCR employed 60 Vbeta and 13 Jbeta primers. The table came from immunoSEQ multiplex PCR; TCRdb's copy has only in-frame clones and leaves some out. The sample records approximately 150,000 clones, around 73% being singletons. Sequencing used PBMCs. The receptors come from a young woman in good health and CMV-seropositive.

The CDR3, as DNA: TGTGCCAGCTCACCACCTGGGGAGGGGGGAACCTACGAGCAGTACTTC. As protein: CASSPPGEGGTYEQYF. The rearrangement joins TRBV18 to TRBJ2-7; the D gene is possibly TRBD2 (7 bases). CDR3 length: 16 residues. The V gene lost 0 bases and the J gene lost 2 bases, with 14 bases spanning the gap. CDR1 is KGHSH, CDR2 LQKENI, per germline.

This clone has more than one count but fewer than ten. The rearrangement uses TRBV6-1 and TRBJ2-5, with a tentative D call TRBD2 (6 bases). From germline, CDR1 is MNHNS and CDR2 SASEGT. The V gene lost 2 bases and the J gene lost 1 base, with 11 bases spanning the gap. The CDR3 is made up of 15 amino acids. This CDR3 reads CASSEWAGLQETQYF. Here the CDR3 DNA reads TGTGCCAGCAGTGAATGGGCGGGGCTCCAAGAGACCCAGTACTTC.

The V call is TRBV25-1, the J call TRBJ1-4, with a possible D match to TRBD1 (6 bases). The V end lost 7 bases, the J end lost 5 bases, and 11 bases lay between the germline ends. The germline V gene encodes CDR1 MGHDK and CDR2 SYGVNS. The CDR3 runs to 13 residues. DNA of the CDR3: TGTGCCAGCATAGGCAGGGGAAATGAAAAACTGTTTTTT. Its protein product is CASIGRGNEKLFF.

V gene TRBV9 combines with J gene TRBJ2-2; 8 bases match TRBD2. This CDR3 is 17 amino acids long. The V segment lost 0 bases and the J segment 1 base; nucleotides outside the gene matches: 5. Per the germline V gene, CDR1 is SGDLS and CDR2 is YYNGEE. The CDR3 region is CASSVGRGAWNTGELFF. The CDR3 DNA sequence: TGTGCCAGCAGCGTAGGGCGGGGGGCATGGAACACCGGGGAGCTGTTTTTT. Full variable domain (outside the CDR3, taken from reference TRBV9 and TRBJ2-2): DSGVTQTPKHLITATGQRVTLRCSPRSGDLSVYWYQQSLDQGLQFLIQYYNGEERAKGNILERFSAQQFPDLHSELNLSSLELGDSALYFCASSVGRGAWNTGELFFGEGSRLTVL.

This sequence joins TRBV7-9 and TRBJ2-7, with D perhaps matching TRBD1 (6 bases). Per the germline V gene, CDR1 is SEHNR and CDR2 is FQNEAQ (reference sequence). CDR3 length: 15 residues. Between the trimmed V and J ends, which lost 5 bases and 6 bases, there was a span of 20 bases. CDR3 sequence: CASSLDPGETFEQYF. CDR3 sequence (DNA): TGTGCCAGCAGCCTCGATCCAGGGGAAACGTTCGAGCAGTACTTC.

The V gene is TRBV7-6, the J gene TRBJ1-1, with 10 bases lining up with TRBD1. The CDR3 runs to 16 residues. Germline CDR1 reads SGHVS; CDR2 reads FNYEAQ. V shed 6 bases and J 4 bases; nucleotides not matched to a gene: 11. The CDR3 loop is CASRLTRTGGFTEAFF. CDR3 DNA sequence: TGTGCCAGCAGACTTACCCGGACAGGGGGGTTCACTGAAGCTTTCTTT.

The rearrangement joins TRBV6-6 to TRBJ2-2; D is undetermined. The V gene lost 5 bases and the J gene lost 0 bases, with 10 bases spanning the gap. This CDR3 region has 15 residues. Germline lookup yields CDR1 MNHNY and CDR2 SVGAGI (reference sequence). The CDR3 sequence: CASSDKETNTGELFF. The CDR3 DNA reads TGTGCCAGCAGTGACAAGGAAACGAACACCGGGGAGCTGTTTTTT.

The CDR3 sequence is CAIGTYGHNEQFF. CDR3 nucleotides: TGTGCCATCGGGACATACGGTCACAATGAGCAGTTCTTC. The gene calls are TRBV10-3 and TRBJ2-1, with D possibly matching TRBD1 (6 bases). This CDR3 is built from 13 residues. V shed 8 bases and J shed 5 bases, with 13 bases lying between them. Germline CDR1 is ENHRY and CDR2 is SYGVKD.

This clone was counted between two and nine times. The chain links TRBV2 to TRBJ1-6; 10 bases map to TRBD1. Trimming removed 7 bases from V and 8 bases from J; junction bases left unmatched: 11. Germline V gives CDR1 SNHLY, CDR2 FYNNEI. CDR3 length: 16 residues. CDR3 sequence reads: CASMVRDRGLYSPLHF. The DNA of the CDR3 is TGTGCCAGCATGGTTCGGGACAGGGGATTGTATTCACCCCTCCACTTT.

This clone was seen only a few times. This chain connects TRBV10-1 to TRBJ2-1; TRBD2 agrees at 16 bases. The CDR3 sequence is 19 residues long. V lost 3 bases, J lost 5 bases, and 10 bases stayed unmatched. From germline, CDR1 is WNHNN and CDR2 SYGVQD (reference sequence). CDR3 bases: TGCGCCAGCAGTGAAGTACCGGGACTAGCGGGGGGGCCGGACAATGAGCAGTTCTTC. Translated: CASSEVPGLAGGPDNEQFF.

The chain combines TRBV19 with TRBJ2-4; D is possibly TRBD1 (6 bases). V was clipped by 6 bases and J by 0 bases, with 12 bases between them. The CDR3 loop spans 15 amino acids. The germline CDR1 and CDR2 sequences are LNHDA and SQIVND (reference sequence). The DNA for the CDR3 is TGTGCCAGTAGAAGGACAGCCCTAGCCAAAAACATTCAGTACTTC. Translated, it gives CASRRTALAKNIQYF.

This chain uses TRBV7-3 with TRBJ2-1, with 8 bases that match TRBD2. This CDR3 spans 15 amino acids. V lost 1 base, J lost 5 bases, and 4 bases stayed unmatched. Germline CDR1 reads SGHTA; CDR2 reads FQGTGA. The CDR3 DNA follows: TGTGCCAGCAGCTTAAATTCAGCGGGGGACAATGAGCAGTTCTTC. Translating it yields CASSLNSAGDNEQFF.

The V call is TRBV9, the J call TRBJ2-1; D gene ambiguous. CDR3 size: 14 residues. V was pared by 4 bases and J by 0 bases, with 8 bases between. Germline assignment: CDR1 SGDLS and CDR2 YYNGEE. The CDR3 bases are TGTGCCAGCAGCTCTTGGAGCTCCTACAATGAGCAGTTCTTC. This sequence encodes CASSSWSSYNEQFF.

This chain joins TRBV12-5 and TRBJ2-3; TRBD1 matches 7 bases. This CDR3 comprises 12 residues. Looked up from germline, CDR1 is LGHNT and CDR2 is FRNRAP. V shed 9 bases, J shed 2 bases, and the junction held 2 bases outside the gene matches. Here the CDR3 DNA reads TGTGCTAGCACAGGGGCCACAGATACGCAGTATTTT. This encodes CASTGATDTQYF.